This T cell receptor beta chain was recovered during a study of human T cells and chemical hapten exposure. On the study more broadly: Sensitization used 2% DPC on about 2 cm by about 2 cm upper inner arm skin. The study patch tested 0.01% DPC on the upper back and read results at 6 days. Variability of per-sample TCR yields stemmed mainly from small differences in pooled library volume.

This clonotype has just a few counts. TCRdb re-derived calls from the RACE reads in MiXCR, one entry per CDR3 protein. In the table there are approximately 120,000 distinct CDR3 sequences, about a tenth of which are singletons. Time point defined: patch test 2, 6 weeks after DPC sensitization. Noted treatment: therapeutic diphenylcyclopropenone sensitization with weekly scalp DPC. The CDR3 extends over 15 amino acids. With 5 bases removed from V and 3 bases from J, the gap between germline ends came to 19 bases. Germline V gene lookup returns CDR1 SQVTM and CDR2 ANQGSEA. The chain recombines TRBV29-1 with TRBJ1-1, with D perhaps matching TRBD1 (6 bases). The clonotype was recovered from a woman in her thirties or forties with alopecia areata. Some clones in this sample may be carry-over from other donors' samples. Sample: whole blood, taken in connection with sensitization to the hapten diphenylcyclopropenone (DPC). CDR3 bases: TGCAGCGTTTCCGCTACACAGGGAATAGACACTGAAGCTTTCTTT. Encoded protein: CSVSATQGIDTEAFF.